The 29 T cell receptor beta chains given below trace back to one sample, sequenced in a study of control samples from healthy donors and cancer patients. Assay used: immunoSEQ multiplex PCR; TCRdb lists only in-frame clones, some missing. The sample contains around 100,000 clones, roughly 89% of which appear only once. Sequencing used blood. Source of these receptors: a human donor in good health. The donor label of this sample is uncertain.

This clone was found once. V usage is TRBV20-1 and J usage is TRBJ1-1; D gene unclear. The V and J ends lost 0 bases and 7 bases respectively, with 3 bases between them. This CDR3 is built from 10 residues. Germline loops: CDR1 DFQATT, CDR2 SNEGSKA (reference sequence). Here the CDR3 reads CSAREVEAFF. DNA for the CDR3: TGCAGTGCTAGAGAGGTTGAAGCTTTCTTT.

This chain links TRBV28 with TRBJ2-7; 7 bases match TRBD1. CDR3 length: 15 residues. J lost 4 bases, V lost 4 bases, and 10 bases had no gene match. CDR1 is MDHEN and CDR2 is SYDVKM in the germline V gene. The CDR3 nucleotides are TGTGCCAGCAGTTCCTATCGAGGACAGGAATACGAGCAGTACTTC. Its protein is CASSSYRGQEYEQYF. The full variable domain, rest sourced from reference TRBV28 and TRBJ2-7, is DVKVTQSSRYLVKRTGEKVFLECVQDMDHENMFWYRQDPGLGLRLIYFSYDVKMKEKGDIPEGYSVSREKKERFSLILESASTNQTSMYLCASSSYRGQEYEQYFGPGTRLTVT.

This chain links TRBV18 with TRBJ2-7; possibly TRBD1 for D (5 bases). This CDR3 spans 14 amino acids. The germline V gene has CDR1 KGHSH and CDR2 LQKENI. V was cut by 4 bases and J by 2 bases, with 12 bases left in between. The CDR3 reads CASSLQGYPYEQYF. Written as DNA, the CDR3 is TGTGCCAGCTCACTTCAGGGATACCCCTACGAGCAGTACTTC.

The J gene is TRBJ2-4, the V gene TRBV5-5, with D uncertain. Germline CDR1 is SGHKS and CDR2 is YYEKEE (reference sequence). The CDR3 loop spans 13 amino acids. The V end lost 0 bases, the J end lost 5 bases, and 6 bases lay between the germline ends. In DNA, the CDR3 is TGTGCCAGCAGCTTGGCCCTAGAAAACATTCAGTACTTC. It specifies CASSLALENIQYF.

V and J are TRBV5-1 and TRBJ1-2; D is uncertain. The germline gives CDR1 SGHRS, CDR2 YFSETQ. V dropped 0 bases and J dropped 4 bases, with 13 bases sitting between them. The CDR3 loop spans 15 amino acids. CDR3 bases: TGCGCCAGCAGCTTGGCCGGAGAGCAGGCCTATGGCTACACCTTC. Its protein product is CASSLAGEQAYGYTF.

The rearrangement joins TRBV24-1 to TRBJ2-3, with TRBD2 matching 8 bases. The germline V gene has CDR1 KGHDR and CDR2 SFDVKD. There are 17 residues in the CDR3. The V and J ends lost 0 bases and 5 bases, in that order; junction bases with no gene match: 9. Here the CDR3 reads CATSDLSDGGAKDTQYF. The CDR3 DNA reads TGTGCCACCAGTGATTTGTCCGACGGGGGGGCTAAAGATACGCAGTATTTT.

This clone is medium-sized within its sample. The CDR3 DNA sequence: TGTGCCAGCAGTTTGACAGCCCTCTCCTACGAGCAGTACTTC. This translates into CASSLTALSYEQYF. V and J are TRBV27 and TRBJ2-7; the D gene is possibly TRBD1 (5 bases). CDR3 length: 14 amino acids. Trimming removed 3 bases from V and 0 bases from J, with 9 bases in between. Germline values: CDR1 MNHEY, CDR2 SMNVEV (reference sequence).

This clone was recorded only once. This chain connects TRBV5-6 to TRBJ1-6, with D hard to call. There are 14 residues in the CDR3. V lost 4 bases, J lost 7 bases, and 12 bases lay in between. Germline CDR1 SGHDT, CDR2 YYEEEE. The CDR3 sequence is CASSRRGWNSPLHF. The CDR3 coding sequence is TGTGCCAGCAGCCGCCGCGGGTGGAATTCACCCCTCCACTTT.

The genes are TRBV5-1 and TRBJ2-2; possibly TRBD2 for D (7 bases). The CDR3 is made up of 15 amino acids. Germline V gives CDR1 SGHRS, CDR2 YFSETQ. Trimming left V 3 bases short and J 3 bases short, with 12 bases between. The CDR3 loop is CASSSTGGHTGELFF. CDR3 in DNA: TGCGCCAGCAGCTCCACCGGGGGGCACACCGGGGAGCTGTTTTTT.

The gene calls are TRBV23-1 and TRBJ1-5, with D possibly matching TRBD1 (6 bases). TRBV23-1 is classed as an ORF, of uncertain function. This CDR3 is 18 amino acids long. Trimming shortened V by 4 bases and J by 0 bases, and 19 bases separated the two germline ends. CDR3 DNA: TGCGCCAGCAGTCTCCGACCAGGGGTCTCGGATAGCAATCAGCCCCAGCATTTT. It encodes CASSLRPGVSDSNQPQHF.

The chain couples TRBV19 to TRBJ1-2; D gene ambiguous. The CDR3 spans 13 residues. Germline-derived CDR1 and CDR2 are LNHDA and SQIVND (reference sequence). V gave up 5 bases and J gave up 0 bases, with 7 bases separating them. This CDR3 reads CASSPGANYGYTF. The CDR3 nucleotides are TGTGCCAGTAGTCCCGGAGCTAACTATGGCTACACCTTC.

The chain employs TRBV24-1 and TRBJ1-2; 9 nucleotides match TRBD1. The V gene's germline CDR1 is KGHDR and CDR2 SFDVKD. Unmatched junction bases numbered 13, after V lost 3 bases and J lost 3 bases. CDR3 size: 18 residues. CDR3 protein: CATSDGQGPLGWDYGYTF. The CDR3 DNA follows: TGTGCCACCAGTGATGGACAGGGGCCCTTGGGATGGGACTATGGCTACACCTTC.

The V call is TRBV14, the J call TRBJ1-2; D uncertain. CDR3 length: 13 residues. Per germline, CDR1 SGHDN and CDR2 FVKESK. V shed 1 base and J shed 2 bases, with 5 bases lying between them. The CDR3, as DNA: TGTGCCAGCAGCCAAGCAGTCAACTATGGCTACACCTTC. Its translation: CASSQAVNYGYTF.

This chain links TRBV28 with TRBJ1-4; 9 nucleotides align to TRBD1. Germline trimming cut 6 bases from V and 11 bases from J; bases unmatched to any gene: 4. CDR1 is MDHEN and CDR2 is SYDVKM in the germline V gene. This CDR3 has 12 amino acids. CDR3 region: CASRGQGGKLFF. In DNA form, the CDR3 reads TGTGCCAGCAGGGGACAGGGAGGTAAACTGTTTTTT.

The rearrangement links TRBV4-1 to TRBJ1-6; a weak D match, TRBD1 (6 bases). Per germline, CDR1 MGHRA and CDR2 YSYEKL. Trimming took 4 bases from V and 10 from J, leaving 17 bases between them. This CDR3 spans 15 amino acids. The CDR3 coding sequence is TGCGCCAGCAGCCCTTTGACAGGAAGATTGTCACCCCTCCACTTT. Translated: CASSPLTGRLSPLHF.

J is TRBJ2-3 and V is TRBV5-6; 8 bases are a match to TRBD1. The CDR3 is made up of 14 amino acids. CDR1 and CDR2 from the germline V gene are SGHDT and YYEEEE. The ends lost 4 bases at V and 2 bases at J; junction bases unmatched: 3. CDR3 bases: TGTGCCAGCAGCCTGGGACAGGCCACAGATACGCAGTATTTT. Its protein is CASSLGQATDTQYF.

The chain recombines TRBV19 with TRBJ2-2; a possible D gene is TRBD2 (6 bases). The CDR3 loop spans 14 amino acids. The germline V and J ends were trimmed by 2 bases and 8 bases, with 12 bases remaining between them. Per germline, CDR1 LNHDA and CDR2 SQIVND (reference sequence). This chain's CDR3 is CASSISTRSGELFF. CDR3 coding DNA: TGTGCCAGTAGTATATCGACTAGATCAGGGGAGCTGTTTTTT.

The chain recombines TRBV7-3 with TRBJ2-1, with D possibly being TRBD2 (7 bases). Germline V gene data show CDR1 as SGHTA and CDR2 as FQGTGA. Trimming removed 3 bases at V and 0 bases at J, with 12 bases between. This CDR3 is 16 amino acids long. The chain's CDR3 is CASSFRGGSSYNEQFF. CDR3 DNA sequence: TGTGCCAGCAGCTTTAGGGGGGGCAGCTCCTACAATGAGCAGTTCTTC.

The chain employs TRBV11-2 and TRBJ2-1, with 9 bases matching TRBD2. The germline gives CDR1 SGHAT, CDR2 FQNNGV. After removal of 5 bases from V and 0 bases from J, the junction contained 2 bases not matched to a gene. The CDR3 has 15 residues. The DNA of the CDR3 is TGTGCCAGCAGCCCTAGCGGGGACTCCTACAATGAGCAGTTCTTC. Protein sequence: CASSPSGDSYNEQFF. Combining the CDR3 with reference TRBV11-2 and TRBJ2-1 gives the whole variable domain EAGVAQSPRYKIIEKRQSVAFWCNPISGHATLYWYQQILGQGPKLLIQFQNNGVVDDSQLPKDRFSAERLKGVDSTLKIQPAKLEDSAVYLCASSPSGDSYNEQFFGPGTRLTVL.

In its sample, this clone was seen once. The V call is TRBV7-9, the J call TRBJ1-4, with D perhaps matching TRBD1 (5 bases). Germline CDR1 SEHNR, CDR2 FQNEAQ (reference sequence). The CDR3 spans 14 residues. V dropped 5 bases and J dropped 2 bases, with 9 bases sitting between them. CDR3 amino acids: CASSPRQTNEKLFF. The CDR3 bases are TGTGCCAGCAGCCCCAGACAGACTAATGAAAAACTGTTTTTT.

The gene calls are TRBV3-1 (or the pseudogene TRBV3-2) and TRBJ2-5; TRBD1 matches 9 bases. V lost 4 bases, J lost 4 bases, and 4 bases stayed unmatched. The CDR3 has 14 residues. CDR1 is LGHDT and CDR2 is YNNKEL in the germline V gene (reference sequence). The chain's CDR3 is CASSLQGAGETQYF. In DNA form, the CDR3 reads TGTGCCAGCAGCCTACAGGGGGCCGGAGAGACCCAGTACTTC.

V usage is TRBV9 and J usage is TRBJ1-2; no firm D call. CDR1 SGDLS and CDR2 YYNGEE come from the germline V gene. Trimming cost V 0 bases and J 1 base, with 4 bases left between them. The CDR3 consists of 13 residues. The DNA for the CDR3 is TGTGCCAGCAGCGTAGCCATTAACTATGGCTACACCTTC. It yields the protein CASSVAINYGYTF.

The rearrangement links TRBV27 to TRBJ2-3; TRBD2 might be the D (7 bases). There are 16 residues in the CDR3. Trimming removed 5 bases at V and 3 bases at J, with 18 bases between. In germline, CDR1 is MNHEY, CDR2 SMNVEV (reference sequence). The chain's CDR3 is CASSRMGGGGTDTQYF. In DNA, the CDR3 is TGTGCCAGCAGTAGGATGGGGGGGGGCGGGACAGATACGCAGTATTTT.

This clone was recorded once. The chain carries TRBV3-1 (or the pseudogene TRBV3-2) and TRBJ1-3; D ambiguous. Germline V lookup: CDR1 LGHDT, CDR2 YNNKEL (reference sequence). The V end lost 2 bases, the J end lost 0 bases, and 11 bases lay between the germline ends. CDR3 length: 16 residues. Here the CDR3 DNA reads TGTGCCAGCAGCCAAAGACGGCCCCACTCTGGAAACACCATATATTTT. The encoded protein is CASSQRRPHSGNTIYF.

The J gene is TRBJ2-6, the V gene TRBV2; the D gene is possibly TRBD1 (6 bases). This CDR3 spans 13 amino acids. Deletions cut 9 bases from V and 4 bases from J, with 10 bases between. Looked up from germline, CDR1 is SNHLY and CDR2 is FYNNEI. CDR3 sequence: CASTGHGANVLTF. The CDR3 DNA reads TGTGCCAGTACAGGGCACGGGGCCAACGTCCTGACTTTC.

The rearrangement links TRBV9 to TRBJ2-1; either TRBD1 or TRBD2 may supply D (5 bases each). Trimming cost V 7 bases and J 6 bases, with 23 bases left between them. This CDR3 region has 16 residues. Germline V lookup: CDR1 SGDLS, CDR2 YYNGEE. The CDR3 here is CASSGIPSIGGNEQFF. The CDR3 bases are TGTGCCAGCTCGGGCATCCCCTCAATTGGGGGCAATGAGCAGTTCTTC. Looking up the rest from reference TRBV9 and TRBJ2-1 gives the full variable domain: DSGVTQTPKHLITATGQRVTLRCSPRSGDLSVYWYQQSLDQGLQFLIQYYNGEERAKGNILERFSAQQFPDLHSELNLSSLELGDSALYFCASSGIPSIGGNEQFFGPGTRLTVL.

The genes are TRBV29-1 and TRBJ1-2; 8 bases are shared with TRBD1. The V gene end was trimmed by 6 bases and the J gene end by 3 bases; junction bases not matched to a gene: 3. CDR3 length equals 12 residues. Germline V gene sequence: CDR1 SQVTM, CDR2 ANQGSEA. The CDR3 loop is CSVPDRDYGYTF. The DNA of the CDR3 is TGCAGCGTCCCGGACAGGGACTATGGCTACACCTTC. Variable domain in full (rest from reference TRBV29-1 and TRBJ1-2): SAVISQKPSRDICQRGTSLTIQCQVDSQVTMMFWYRQQPGQSLTLIATANQGSEATYESGFVIDKFPISRPNLTFSTLTVSNMSPEDSSIYLCSVPDRDYGYTFGSGTRLTVV.

This sequence joins TRBV29-1 and TRBJ1-1; D not resolved. This CDR3 has 10 residues. V was cut by 7 bases and J by 4 bases, with 7 bases left in between. Germline-derived CDR1 and CDR2 are SQVTM and ANQGSEA. CDR3 protein: CSAESTEAFF. CDR3 DNA: TGCAGCGCAGAGTCCACTGAAGCTTTCTTT.

V is TRBV19 and J is TRBJ1-2; D remains unclear. The CDR3 has 13 amino acids. V shed 4 bases and J shed 2 bases, with 8 bases lying between them. From germline, CDR1 is LNHDA and CDR2 SQIVND (reference sequence). CDR3 nucleotide sequence: TGTGCCAGTAGTAGAGACGGGAACTATGGCTACACCTTC. This codes for CASSRDGNYGYTF.